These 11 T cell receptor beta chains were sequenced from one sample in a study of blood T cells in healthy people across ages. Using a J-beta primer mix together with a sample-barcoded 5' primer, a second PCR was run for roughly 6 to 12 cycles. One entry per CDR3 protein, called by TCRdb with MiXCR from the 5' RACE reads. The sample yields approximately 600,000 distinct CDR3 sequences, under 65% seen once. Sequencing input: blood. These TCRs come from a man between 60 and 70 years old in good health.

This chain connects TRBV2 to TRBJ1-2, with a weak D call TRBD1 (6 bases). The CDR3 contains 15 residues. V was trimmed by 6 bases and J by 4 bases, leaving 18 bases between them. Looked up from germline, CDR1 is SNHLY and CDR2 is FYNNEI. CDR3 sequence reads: CASRAYGGPGYGYTF. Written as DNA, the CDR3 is TGTGCCAGCAGGGCTTACGGGGGGCCTGGCTATGGCTACACCTTC.

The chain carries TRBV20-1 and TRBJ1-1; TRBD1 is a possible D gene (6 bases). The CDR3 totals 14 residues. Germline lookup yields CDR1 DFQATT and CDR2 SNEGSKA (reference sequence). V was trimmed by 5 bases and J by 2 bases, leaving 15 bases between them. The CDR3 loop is CSAGGQPVNTEAFF. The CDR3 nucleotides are TGCAGTGCTGGCGGACAGCCTGTAAACACTGAAGCTTTCTTT.

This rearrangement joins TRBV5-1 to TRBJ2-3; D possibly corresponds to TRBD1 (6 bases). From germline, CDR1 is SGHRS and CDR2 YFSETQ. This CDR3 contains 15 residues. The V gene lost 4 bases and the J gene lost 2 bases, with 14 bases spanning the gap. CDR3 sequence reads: CASSPTGSPTDTQYF. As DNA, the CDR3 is TGCGCCAGCAGCCCTACAGGGTCCCCCACAGATACGCAGTATTTT. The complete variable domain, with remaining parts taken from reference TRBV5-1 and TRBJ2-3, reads KAGVTQTPRYLIKTRGQQVTLSCSPISGHRSVSWYQQTPGQGLQFLFEYFSETQRNKGNFPGRFSGRQFSNSRSEMNVSTLELGDSALYLCASSPTGSPTDTQYFGPGTRLTVL.

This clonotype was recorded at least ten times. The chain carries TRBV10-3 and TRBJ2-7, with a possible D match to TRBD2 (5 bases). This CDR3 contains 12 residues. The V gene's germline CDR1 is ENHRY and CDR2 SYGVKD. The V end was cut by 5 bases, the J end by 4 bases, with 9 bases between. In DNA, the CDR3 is TGTGCCATCAGTCGGGGTGGGTACGAGCAGTACTTC. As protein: CAISRGGYEQYF.

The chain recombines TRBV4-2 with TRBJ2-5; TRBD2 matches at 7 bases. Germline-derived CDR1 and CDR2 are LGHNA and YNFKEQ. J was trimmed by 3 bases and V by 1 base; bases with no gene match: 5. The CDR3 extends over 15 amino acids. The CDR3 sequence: CASSQGTAGEETQYF. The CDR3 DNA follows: TGTGCCAGCAGCCAAGGGACCGCGGGGGAAGAGACCCAGTACTTC.

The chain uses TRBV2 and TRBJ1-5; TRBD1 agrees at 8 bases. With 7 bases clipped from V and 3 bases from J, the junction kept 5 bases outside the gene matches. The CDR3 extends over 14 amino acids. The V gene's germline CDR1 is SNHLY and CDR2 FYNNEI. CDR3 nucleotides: TGTGCCAGCAACCGACAGGGGTCCAATCAGCCCCAGCATTTT. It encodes CASNRQGSNQPQHF.

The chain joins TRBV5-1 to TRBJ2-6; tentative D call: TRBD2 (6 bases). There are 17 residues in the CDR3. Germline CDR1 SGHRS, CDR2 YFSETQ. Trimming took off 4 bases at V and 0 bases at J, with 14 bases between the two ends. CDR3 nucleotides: TGCGCCAGCAGCCCGTGGACCGGGAGCTCTGGGGCCAACGTCCTGACTTTC. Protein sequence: CASSPWTGSSGANVLTF.

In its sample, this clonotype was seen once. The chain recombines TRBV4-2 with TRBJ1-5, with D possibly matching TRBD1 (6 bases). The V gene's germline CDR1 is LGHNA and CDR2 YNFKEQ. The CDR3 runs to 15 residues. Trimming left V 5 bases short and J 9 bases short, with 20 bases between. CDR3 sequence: CASSTEGGGSWPQHF. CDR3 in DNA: TGTGCCAGCAGCACCGAAGGGGGGGGCTCCTGGCCCCAGCATTTT.

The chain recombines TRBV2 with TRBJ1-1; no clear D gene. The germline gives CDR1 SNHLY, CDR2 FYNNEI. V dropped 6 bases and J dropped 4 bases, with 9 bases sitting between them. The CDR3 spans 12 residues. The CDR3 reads CASSGGSTEAFF. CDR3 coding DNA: TGTGCCAGCAGCGGCGGGTCCACTGAAGCTTTCTTT.

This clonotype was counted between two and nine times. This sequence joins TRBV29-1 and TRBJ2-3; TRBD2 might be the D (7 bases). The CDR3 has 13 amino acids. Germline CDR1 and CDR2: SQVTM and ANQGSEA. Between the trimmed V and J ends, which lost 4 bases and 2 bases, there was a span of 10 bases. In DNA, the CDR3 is TGCAGCGTTGTCGGGGGGCTCACAGATACGCAGTATTTT. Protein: CSVVGGLTDTQYF.

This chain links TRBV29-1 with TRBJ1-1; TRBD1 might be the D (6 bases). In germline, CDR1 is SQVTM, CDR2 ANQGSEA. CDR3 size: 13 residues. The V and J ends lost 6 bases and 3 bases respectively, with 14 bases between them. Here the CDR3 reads CSVTGLGDTEAFF. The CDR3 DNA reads TGCAGCGTCACAGGGTTAGGGGACACTGAAGCTTTCTTT. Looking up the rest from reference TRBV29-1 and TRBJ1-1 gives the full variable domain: SAVISQKPSRDICQRGTSLTIQCQVDSQVTMMFWYRQQPGQSLTLIATANQGSEATYESGFVIDKFPISRPNLTFSTLTVSNMSPEDSSIYLCSVTGLGDTEAFFGQGTRLTVV.